A selection of T cell receptor beta chains follows, all from one sample in a study of blood T cell repertoires in COVID-19. Profiled with immunoSEQ multiplex PCR; TCRdb holds only in-frame clones, not every one. Among approximately 99,000 clones listed, roughly 88% were seen once. The source material was peripheral blood. The receptor source for this set is a human donor in a cohort sampled during active COVID-19. Each CDR3 is given with its conserved first and last residue. Size is omitted from some rows. Given values are once, few, many or a class for expanded clones.

>TRBJ2-1|NA|TRBV10-3
CAISESLAGNNEQFF
>TRBJ2-1|NA|TRBV6-5
CASRRTRNDNEQFF
>TRBJ2-7|NA|TRBV28
CASSGADRAYEQYF
>TRBJ1-5|few|TRBV19
CASSHRGQNQPQHF
>TRBJ2-3|NA|TRBV9
CASSSDLLTTTDTQYF
>TRBJ2-2|NA|TRBV6-1
CASSEAQAGFTGELFF
>TRBJ2-7|NA|TRBV21-1
CASSPTPQREQYF
>TRBJ2-7|NA|TRBV9
CASSASGTPTYEQYF
>TRBJ1-2|NA|TRBV5-1
CASSLARDYGYTF
>TRBJ1-2|NA|TRBV11-2
CASSHQSRGYTF
>TRBJ1-2|NA|TRBV7-8
CASSLQAAGYGYTF
>TRBJ2-7|NA|TRBV6-5
CASSRDSYEQYF
>TRBJ1-1|NA|TRBV4-1
CASSQGWTENTEAFF
>TRBJ2-1|NA|TRBV14
CASSHRGDSYNEQFF
>TRBJ2-1|NA|TRBV19
CASSWSQGVNEQFF
>TRBJ2-2|many|TRBV10-2
CASSGSGRAAGELFF
>TRBJ1-6|NA|TRBV18
CASSLDGGRSPLHF
>TRBJ1-1|NA|TRBV7-6
CASSLSASTEAFF
>TRBJ2-3|NA|TRBV9
CASSVTSGGAEDTQYF
>TRBJ2-1|NA|TRBV5-6
CASSLGGRYNEQFF
>TRBJ2-1|NA|TRBV11-2
CASSARTDNEQFF
>TRBJ2-5|NA|TRBV4-2
CASSQPEGGETQYF
>TRBJ2-3|NA|TRBV29-1
CSVEGDRAFTQYF
>TRBJ2-1|NA|TRBV19
CASSTRTSVLSYNEQFF
>TRBJ2-3|NA|TRBV10-2
CASSEVEAGGTQYF
>TRBJ2-1|NA|TRBV4-2
CASSQEFGRVYNEQFF
>TRBJ1-3|NA|TRBV7-8
CASSLVHQGNTIYF
>TRBJ2-3|NA|TRBV4-1
CASSRPLLAGGTDTQYF
>TRBJ1-1|NA|TRBV5-1
CASSIRTGGTEAFF
>TRBJ1-4|NA|TRBV28
CASRRDRATNEKLFF
>TRBJ2-3|NA|TRBV7-9
CASSPGLAGEDTQYF
>TRBJ2-5|NA|TRBV5-6
CASSGAGAQETQYF
>TRBJ1-5|NA|TRBV19
CASSIWGQGGQPQHF
>TRBJ2-5|NA|TRBV18
CASSPTVQETQYF
>TRBJ2-7|NA|TRBV3-1/TRBV3-2
CASSLLTGRWYEQYF
>TRBJ2-7|NA|TRBV27
CASSRTGSYEQYF
>TRBJ2-5|NA|TRBV11-2
CASTTDRAQETQYF
>TRBJ2-3|few|TRBV5-1
CASSSAGTFSTDTQYF
>TRBJ2-7|NA|TRBV27
CASSLNSGTPSYEQYF
>TRBJ1-1|NA|TRBV3-1/TRBV3-2
CASSLEVLNTEAFF
>TRBJ2-3|NA|TRBV27
CASSMTRPDTDTQYF
>TRBJ1-6|once|TRBV11-2
CASSSGLSSPLHF
>TRBJ2-7|NA|TRBV6-5
CASRQDSREQYF